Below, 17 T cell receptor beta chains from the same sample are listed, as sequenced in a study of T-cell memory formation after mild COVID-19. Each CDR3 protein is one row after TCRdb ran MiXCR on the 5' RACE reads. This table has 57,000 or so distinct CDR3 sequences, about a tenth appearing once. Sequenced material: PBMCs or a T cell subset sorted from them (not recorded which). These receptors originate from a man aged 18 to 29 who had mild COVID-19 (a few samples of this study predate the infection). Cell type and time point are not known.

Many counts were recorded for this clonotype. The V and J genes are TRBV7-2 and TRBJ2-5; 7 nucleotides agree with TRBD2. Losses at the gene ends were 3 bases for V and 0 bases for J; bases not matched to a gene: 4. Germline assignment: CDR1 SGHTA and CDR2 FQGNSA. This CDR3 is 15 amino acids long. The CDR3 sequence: CASSFRLADQETQYF. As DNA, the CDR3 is TGTGCCAGCAGCTTTCGGCTAGCGGACCAAGAGACCCAGTACTTC.

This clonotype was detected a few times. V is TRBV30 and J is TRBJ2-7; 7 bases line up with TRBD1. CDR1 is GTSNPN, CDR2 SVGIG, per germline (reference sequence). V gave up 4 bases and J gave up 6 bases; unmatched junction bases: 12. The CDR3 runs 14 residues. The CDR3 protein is CAWTPGTATFEQYF. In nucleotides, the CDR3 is TGTGCCTGGACCCCCGGGACAGCTACTTTCGAGCAGTACTTC.

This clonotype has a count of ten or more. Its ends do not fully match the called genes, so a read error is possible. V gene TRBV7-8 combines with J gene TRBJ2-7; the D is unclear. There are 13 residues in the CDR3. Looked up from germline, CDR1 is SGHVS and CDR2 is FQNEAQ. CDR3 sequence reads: CASSPYTVVTLSF. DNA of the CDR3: TGTGCCAGCAGCCCATACACCGTCGTAACACTCAGTTTC.

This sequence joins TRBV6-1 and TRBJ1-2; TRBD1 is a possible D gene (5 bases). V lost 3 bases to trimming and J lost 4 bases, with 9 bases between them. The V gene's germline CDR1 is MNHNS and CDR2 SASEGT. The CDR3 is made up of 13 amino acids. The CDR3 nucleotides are TGTGCCAGCAGTGACAGGGTGACCTATGGCTACACCTTC. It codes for CASSDRVTYGYTF.

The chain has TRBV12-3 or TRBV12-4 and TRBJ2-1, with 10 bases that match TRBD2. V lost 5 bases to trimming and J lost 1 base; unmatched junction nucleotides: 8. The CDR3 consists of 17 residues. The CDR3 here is CASSPALLAGSYNEQFF. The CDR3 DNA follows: TGTGCCAGCAGTCCCGCATTACTAGCGGGGTCCTACAATGAGCAGTTCTTC.

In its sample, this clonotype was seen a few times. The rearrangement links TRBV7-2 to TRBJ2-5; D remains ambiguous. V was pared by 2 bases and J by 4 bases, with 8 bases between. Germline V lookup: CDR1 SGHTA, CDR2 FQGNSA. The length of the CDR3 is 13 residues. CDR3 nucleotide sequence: TGTGCCAGCAGCTTAATGGTGTTAGAGACCCAGTACTTC. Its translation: CASSLMVLETQYF.

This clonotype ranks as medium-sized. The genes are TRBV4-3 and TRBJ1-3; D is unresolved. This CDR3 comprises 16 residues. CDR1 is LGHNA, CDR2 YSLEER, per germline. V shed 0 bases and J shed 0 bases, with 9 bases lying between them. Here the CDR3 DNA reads TGCGCCAGCAGCCAAGATGGGGAATCCTCTGGAAACACCATATATTTT. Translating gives CASSQDGESSGNTIYF.

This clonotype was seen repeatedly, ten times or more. CDR3: CASSPSTDTQYF. The CDR3 bases are TGTGCCAGCTCACCAAGCACAGATACGCAGTATTTT. The chain is built from TRBV18 and TRBJ2-3; D remains ambiguous. Between the trimmed V and J ends, which lost 2 bases and 0 bases, there was a span of 0 bases. CDR3 length: 12 residues. Per the germline V gene, CDR1 is KGHSH and CDR2 is LQKENI.

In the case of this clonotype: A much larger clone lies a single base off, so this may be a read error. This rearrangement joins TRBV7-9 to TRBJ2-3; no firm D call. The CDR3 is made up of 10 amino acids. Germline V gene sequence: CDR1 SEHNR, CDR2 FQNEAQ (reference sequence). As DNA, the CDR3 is TGTTCCAGTGAATTAGATACGCAGTATTTT. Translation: CSSELDTQYF.

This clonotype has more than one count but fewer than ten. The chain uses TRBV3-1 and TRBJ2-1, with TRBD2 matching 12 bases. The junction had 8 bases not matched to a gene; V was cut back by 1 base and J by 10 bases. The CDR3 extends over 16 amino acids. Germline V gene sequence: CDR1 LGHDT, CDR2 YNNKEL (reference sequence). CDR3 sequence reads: CASSQVPLAGGAEQFF. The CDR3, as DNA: TGTGCCAGCAGCCAAGTTCCACTAGCGGGGGGAGCGGAGCAGTTCTTC.

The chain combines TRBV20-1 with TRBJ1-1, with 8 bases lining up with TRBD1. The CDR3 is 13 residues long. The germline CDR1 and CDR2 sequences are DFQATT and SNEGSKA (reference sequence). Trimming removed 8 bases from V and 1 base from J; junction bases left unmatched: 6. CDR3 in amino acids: CSSRQGWNTEAFF. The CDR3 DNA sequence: TGCAGTTCGCGACAGGGGTGGAACACTGAAGCTTTCTTT.

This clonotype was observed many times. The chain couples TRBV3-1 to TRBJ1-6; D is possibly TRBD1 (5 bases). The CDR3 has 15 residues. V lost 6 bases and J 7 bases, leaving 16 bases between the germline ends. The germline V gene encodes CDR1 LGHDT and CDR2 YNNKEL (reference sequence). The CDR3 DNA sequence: TGTGCCAGCAGTCCACCAGCGGGGACGAATTCACCCCTCCACTTT. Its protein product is CASSPPAGTNSPLHF.

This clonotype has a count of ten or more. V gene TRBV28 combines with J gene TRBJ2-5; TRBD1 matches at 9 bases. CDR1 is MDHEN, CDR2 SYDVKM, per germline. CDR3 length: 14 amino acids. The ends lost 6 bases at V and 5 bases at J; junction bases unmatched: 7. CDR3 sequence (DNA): TGTGCCAGCAGCAACAGGGGGCGTAGGGAGACCCAGTACTTC. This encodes CASSNRGRRETQYF.

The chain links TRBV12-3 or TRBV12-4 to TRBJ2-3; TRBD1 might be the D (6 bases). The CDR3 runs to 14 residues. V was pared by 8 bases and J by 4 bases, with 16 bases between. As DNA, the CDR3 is TGTGCCAGCCACAGGACAGCCGCTGCAGATACGCAGTATTTT. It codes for CASHRTAAADTQYF.

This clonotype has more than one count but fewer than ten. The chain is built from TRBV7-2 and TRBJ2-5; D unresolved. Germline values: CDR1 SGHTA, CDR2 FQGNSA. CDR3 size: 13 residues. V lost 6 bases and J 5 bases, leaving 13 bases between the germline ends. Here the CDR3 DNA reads TGTGCCAGCAGTGCACCCGTCCTGGAGACCCAGTACTTC. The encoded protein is CASSAPVLETQYF.

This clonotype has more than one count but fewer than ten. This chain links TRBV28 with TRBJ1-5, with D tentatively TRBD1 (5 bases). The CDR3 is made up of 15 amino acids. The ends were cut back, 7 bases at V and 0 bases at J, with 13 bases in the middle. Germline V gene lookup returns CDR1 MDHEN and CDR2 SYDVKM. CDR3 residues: CASTLEGYSNQPQHF. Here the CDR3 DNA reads TGTGCCAGCACCCTTGAGGGGTATAGCAATCAGCCCCAGCATTTT.

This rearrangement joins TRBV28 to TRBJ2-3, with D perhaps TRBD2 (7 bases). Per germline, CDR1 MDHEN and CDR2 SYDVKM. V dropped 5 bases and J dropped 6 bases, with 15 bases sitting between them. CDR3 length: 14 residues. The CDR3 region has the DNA TGTGCCAGCAGTCGGGGGGCCGGGGTGGATACGCAGTATTTT. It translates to CASSRGAGVDTQYF.